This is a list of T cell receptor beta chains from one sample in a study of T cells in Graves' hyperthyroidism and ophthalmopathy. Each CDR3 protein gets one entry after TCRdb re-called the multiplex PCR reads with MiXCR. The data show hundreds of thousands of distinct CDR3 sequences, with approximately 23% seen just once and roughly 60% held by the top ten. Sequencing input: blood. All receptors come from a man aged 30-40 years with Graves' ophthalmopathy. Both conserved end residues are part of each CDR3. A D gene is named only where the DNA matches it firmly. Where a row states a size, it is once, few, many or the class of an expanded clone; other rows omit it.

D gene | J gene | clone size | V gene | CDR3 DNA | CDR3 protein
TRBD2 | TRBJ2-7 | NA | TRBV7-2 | TGTGCCAGCAGCTTAGGCCCAGCGGGAGGGAACAACGAGCAGTACTTC | CASSLGPAGGNNEQYF
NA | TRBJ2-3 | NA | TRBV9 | TGTGCCAGCAGCGTAGCATTTAGCACAGATACGCAGTATTTT | CASSVAFSTDTQYF
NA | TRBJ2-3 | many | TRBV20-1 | TGCAGTGCTAGAGATACTAGGACAGATACGCAGTATTTT | CSARDTRTDTQYF
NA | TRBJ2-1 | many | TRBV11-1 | TGTGCCAGCAGTTCGCTAGGGGTGGGTGAGCAGTTCTTC | CASSSLGVGEQFF
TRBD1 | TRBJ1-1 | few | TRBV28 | TGTGCCAGCAGTTCCGGGACAGTATTTATGAACACTGAAGCTTTCTTT | CASSSGTVFMNTEAFF
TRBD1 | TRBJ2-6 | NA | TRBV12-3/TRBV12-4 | TGTGCCAGCCACAGGGGACGAAGTGGGGCCAACGTCCTGACTTTC | CASHRGRSGANVLTF
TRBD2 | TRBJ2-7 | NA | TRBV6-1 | TGTGCCGCAAAGACTAGCCGGAGCTCCTACGAGCAGTACTTC | CAAKTSRSSYEQYF
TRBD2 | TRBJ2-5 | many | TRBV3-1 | TGTGCCAGCAGCCAAGGCCGTCAGGTAGCGGGAGCGGGAGAGACCCAGTACTTC | CASSQGRQVAGAGETQYF
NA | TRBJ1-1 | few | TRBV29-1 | TGCAGCGTTGTATTTTGGGTGAACACTGAAGCTTTCTTT | CSVVFWVNTEAFF
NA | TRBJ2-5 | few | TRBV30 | TGTGCCTGGATCCAGAAGGGAGCGGCCCAAGAGACCCAGTACTTC | CAWIQKGAAQETQYF
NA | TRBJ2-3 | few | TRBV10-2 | TGCGCCAGCAGTGAGTCGTCCCCCCCGTCCACTAGCACAGATACGCAGTATTTT | CASSESSPPSTSTDTQYF